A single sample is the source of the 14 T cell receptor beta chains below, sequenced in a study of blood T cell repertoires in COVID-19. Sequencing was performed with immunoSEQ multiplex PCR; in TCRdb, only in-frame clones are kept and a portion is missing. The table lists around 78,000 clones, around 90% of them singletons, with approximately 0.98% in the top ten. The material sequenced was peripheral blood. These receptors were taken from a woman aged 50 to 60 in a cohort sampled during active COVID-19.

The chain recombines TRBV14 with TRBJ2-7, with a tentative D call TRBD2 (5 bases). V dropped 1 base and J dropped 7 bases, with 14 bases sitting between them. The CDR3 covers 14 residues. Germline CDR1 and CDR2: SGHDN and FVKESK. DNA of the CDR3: TGTGCCAGCAGCCAAGGACTATCCTCACTTGAGCAGTACTTC. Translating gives CASSQGLSSLEQYF. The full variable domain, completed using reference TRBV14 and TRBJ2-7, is EAGVTQFPSHSVIEKGQTVTLRCDPISGHDNLYWYRRVMGKEIKFLLHFVKESKQDESGMPNNRFLAERTGGTYSTLKVQPAELEDSGVYFCASSQGLSSLEQYFGPGTRLTVT.

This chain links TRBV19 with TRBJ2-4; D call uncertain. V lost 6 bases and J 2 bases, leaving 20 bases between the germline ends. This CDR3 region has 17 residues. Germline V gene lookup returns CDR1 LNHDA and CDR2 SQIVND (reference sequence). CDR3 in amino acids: CASRTASRGRTKNIQYF. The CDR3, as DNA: TGTGCCAGTAGAACCGCTTCTCGAGGAAGGACCAAAAACATTCAGTACTTC.

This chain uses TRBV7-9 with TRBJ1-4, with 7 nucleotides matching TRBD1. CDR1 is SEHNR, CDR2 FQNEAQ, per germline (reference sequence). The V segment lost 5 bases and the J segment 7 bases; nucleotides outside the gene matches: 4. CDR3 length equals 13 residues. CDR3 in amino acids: CASSPGTVEKLFF. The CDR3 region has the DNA TGTGCCAGCAGCCCAGGGACAGTTGAAAAACTGTTTTTT.

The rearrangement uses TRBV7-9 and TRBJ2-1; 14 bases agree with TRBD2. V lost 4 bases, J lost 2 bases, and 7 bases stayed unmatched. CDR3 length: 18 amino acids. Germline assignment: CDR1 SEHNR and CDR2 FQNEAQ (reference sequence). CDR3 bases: TGTGCCAGCAGCTCAGGGGGACTAGCGGGAGAAACCTACAATGAGCAGTTCTTC. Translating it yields CASSSGGLAGETYNEQFF.

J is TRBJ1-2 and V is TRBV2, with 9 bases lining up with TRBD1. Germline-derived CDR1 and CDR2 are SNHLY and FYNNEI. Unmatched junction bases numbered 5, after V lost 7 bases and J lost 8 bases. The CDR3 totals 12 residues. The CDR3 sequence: CASKDRGEGYTF. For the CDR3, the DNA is TGTGCCAGCAAGGACAGGGGAGAAGGCTACACCTTC.

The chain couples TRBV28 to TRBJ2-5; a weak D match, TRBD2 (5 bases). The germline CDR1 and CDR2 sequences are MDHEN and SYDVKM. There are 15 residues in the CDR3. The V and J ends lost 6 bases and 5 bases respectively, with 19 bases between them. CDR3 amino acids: CASSHQRGWRETQYF. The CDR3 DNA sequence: TGTGCCAGCAGCCACCAGAGAGGGTGGCGGGAGACCCAGTACTTC.

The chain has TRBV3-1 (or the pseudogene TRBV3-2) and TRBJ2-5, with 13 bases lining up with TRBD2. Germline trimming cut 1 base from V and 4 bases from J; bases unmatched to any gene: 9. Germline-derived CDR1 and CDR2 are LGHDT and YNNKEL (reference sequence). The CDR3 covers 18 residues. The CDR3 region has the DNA TGTGCCAGCAGCCAAGCGCTGACTAGCGGGAGGAGGTCAGAGACCCAGTACTTC. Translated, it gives CASSQALTSGRRSETQYF.

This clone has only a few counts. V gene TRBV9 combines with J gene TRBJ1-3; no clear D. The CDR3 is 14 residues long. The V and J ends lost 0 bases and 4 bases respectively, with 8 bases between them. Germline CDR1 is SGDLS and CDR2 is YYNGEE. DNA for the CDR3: TGTGCCAGCAGCGTAGACTTATGGGGAAACACCATATATTTT. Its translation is CASSVDLWGNTIYF. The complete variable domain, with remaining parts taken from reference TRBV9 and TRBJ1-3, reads DSGVTQTPKHLITATGQRVTLRCSPRSGDLSVYWYQQSLDQGLQFLIQYYNGEERAKGNILERFSAQQFPDLHSELNLSSLELGDSALYFCASSVDLWGNTIYFGEGSWLTVV.

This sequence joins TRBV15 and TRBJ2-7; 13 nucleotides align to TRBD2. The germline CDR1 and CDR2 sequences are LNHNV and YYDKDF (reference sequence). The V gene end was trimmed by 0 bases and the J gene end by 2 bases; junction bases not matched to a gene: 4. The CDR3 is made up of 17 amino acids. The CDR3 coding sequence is TGTGCCACCAGCAGAGAAAGGGGGACTAGCGGGGCCTACGAGCAGTACTTC. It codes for CATSRERGTSGAYEQYF.

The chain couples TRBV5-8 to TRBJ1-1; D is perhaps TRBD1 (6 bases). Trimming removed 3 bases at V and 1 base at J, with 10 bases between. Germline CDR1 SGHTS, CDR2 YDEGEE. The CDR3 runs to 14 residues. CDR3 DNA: TGTGCCAGCAGCTCTCGGACAGAGAACACTGAAGCTTTCTTT. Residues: CASSSRTENTEAFF.

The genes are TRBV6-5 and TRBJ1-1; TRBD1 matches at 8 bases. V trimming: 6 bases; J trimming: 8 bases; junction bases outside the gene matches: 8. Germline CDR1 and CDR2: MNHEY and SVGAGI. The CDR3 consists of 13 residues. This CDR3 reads CASSHPGGREAFF. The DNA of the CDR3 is TGTGCCAGCAGCCACCCAGGGGGCAGGGAAGCTTTCTTT.

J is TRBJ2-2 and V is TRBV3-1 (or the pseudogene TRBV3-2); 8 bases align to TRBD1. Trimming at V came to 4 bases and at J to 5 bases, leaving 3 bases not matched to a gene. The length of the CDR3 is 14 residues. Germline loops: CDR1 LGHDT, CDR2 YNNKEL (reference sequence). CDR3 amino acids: CASSRQGKTGELFF. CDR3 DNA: TGTGCCAGCAGCCGACAGGGGAAGACCGGGGAGCTGTTTTTT.

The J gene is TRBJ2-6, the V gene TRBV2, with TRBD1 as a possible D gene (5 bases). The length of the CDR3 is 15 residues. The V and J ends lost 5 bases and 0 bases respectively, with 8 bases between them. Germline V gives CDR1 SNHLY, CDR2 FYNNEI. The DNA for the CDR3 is TGTGCCAGCAGTTCACAGGCCTCTGGGGCCAACGTCCTGACTTTC. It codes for CASSSQASGANVLTF.

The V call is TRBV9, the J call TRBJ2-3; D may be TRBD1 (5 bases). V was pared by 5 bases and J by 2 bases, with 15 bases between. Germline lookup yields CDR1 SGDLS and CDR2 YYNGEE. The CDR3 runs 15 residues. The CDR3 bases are TGTGCCAGCAGTCGGCTGGGGCGAGCCACAGATACGCAGTATTTT. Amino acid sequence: CASSRLGRATDTQYF.